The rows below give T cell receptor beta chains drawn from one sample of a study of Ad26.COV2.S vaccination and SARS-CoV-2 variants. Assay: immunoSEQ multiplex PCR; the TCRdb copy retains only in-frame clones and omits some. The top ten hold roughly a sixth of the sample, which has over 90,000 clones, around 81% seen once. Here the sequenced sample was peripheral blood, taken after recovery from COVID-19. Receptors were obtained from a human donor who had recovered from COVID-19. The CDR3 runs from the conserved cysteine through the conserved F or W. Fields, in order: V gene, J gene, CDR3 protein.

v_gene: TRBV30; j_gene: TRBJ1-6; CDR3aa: CAFQGSSYNSPLHF
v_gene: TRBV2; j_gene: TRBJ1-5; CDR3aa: CASMSGTGYQPQHF
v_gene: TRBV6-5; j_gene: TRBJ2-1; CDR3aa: CASSYGSIYNEQFF
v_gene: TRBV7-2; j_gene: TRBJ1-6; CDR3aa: CASSRGGQGVGNSPLHF
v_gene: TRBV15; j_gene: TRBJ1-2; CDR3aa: CATSAGLLQGPGYTF
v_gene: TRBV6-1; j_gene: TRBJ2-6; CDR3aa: CASSESGANVLTF
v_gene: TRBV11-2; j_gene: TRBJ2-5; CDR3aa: CASSFDRLAGGRETQYF
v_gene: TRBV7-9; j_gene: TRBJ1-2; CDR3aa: CASSLGGQGATYYGYTF
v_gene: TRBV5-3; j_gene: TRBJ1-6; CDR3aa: CARSTNGVQNSPLHF
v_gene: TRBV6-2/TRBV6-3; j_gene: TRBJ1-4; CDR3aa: CASSYRRATNEKLFF
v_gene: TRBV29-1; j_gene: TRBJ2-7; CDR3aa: CSVELRQGLREQYF
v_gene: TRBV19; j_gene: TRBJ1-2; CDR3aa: CASSTTGRIGYTF
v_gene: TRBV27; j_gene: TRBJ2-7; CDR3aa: CASSFRDAPYYEQYF
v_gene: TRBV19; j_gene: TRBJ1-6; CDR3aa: CASKRDSNSPLHF
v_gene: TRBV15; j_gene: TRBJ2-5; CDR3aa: CATSRDIGSQSQETQYF
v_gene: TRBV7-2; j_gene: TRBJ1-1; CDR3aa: CASSLMGDRRNTEAFF
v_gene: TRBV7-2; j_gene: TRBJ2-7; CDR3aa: CASSLVASGGTNSYEQYF
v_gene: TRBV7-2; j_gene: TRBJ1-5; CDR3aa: CASSTDRAGNQPQHF
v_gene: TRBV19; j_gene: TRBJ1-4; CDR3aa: CASSPGTGNEKLFF
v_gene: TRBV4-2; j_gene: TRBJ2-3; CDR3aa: CASSQGGVRYF
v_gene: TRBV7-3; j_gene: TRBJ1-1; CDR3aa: CPQGAGVYLVFF
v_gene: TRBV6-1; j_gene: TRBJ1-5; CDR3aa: CASSELGAWQPQHF
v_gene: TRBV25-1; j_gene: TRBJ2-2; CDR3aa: CARSLRELFF
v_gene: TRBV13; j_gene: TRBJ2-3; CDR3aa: CASSSSGVIGPTDTQYF
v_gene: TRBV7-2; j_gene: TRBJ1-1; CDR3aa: CASSLSGVPVANTEAFF
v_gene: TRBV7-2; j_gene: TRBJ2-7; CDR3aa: CASSLGAGQTYEQYF
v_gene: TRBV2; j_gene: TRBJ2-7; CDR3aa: CAMGQGFEQYF
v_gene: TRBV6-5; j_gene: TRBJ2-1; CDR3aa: CASRQTSGGDEQFF
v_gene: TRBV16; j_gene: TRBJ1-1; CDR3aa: CASSQFGTGGTEAFF
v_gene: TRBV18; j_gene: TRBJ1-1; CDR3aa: CASSQTPARMNTEAFF
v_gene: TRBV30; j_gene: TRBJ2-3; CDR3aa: CAWSELAGGPSTDTQYF
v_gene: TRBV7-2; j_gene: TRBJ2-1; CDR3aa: CASSLAITPLSYNEQFF
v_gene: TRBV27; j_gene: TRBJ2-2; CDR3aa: CASSLVLPGGAGTGELFF
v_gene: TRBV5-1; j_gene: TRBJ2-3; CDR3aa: CASRPGGEDTQYF
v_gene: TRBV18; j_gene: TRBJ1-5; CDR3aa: CASSPPWAGRQPQHF
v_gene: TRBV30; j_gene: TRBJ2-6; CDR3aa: CAWSPYMTGPGANVLTF
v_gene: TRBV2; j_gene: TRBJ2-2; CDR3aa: CASSEYIRGAGELFF